This record looks at one T cell receptor (beta chain) sequence and its context. These data come from a study of blood T cell repertoires in COVID-19. V was trimmed by 2 bases and J by 7 bases, leaving 17 bases between them. The CDR3 sequence is 15 residues long. CDR1 is SGHAT, CDR2 FQNNGV, per germline. TCRdb's copy holds only in-frame clones and misses some; the assay was immunoSEQ multiplex PCR. The sample records hundreds of thousands of clones, around 89% being singletons. The receptor was isolated from a woman between 40 and 55 years old with acute COVID-19. The sample comprised PBMCs or T cells enriched from blood (not recorded which). The J gene is TRBJ2-5, the V gene TRBV11-2; TRBD1 might be the D (6 bases). As DNA, the CDR3 is TGTGCCAGCAGCTTATCTGCAGTCCCAGGGGTGACCCAGTACTTC. Translating it yields CASSLSAVPGVTQYF.